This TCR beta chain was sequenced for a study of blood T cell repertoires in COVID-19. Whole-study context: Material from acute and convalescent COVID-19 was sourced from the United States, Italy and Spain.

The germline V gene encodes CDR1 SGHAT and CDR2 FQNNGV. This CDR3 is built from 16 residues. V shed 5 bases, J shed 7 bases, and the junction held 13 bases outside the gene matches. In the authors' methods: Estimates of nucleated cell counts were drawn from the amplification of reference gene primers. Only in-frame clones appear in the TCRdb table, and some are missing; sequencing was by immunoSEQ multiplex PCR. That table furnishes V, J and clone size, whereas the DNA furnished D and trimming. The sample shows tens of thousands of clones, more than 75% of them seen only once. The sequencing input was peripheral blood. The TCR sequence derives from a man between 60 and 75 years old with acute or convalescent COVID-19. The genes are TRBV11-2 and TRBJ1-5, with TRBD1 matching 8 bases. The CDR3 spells CASSEERDRRRQPQHF. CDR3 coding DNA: TGTGCCAGCAGCGAAGAGAGGGACAGGAGAAGACAGCCCCAGCATTTT.